This T cell receptor (beta chain) was identified during a study of blood T cell repertoires in COVID-19. Whole-study context: T cells, B-cell-depleted T cells, or PBMCs provided the cDNA or gDNA that served as material.

CDR1 and CDR2 from the germline V gene are GTSNPN and SVGIG (reference sequence). After removal of 1 base from V and 5 bases from J, the junction contained 12 bases not matched to a gene. The CDR3 contains 16 residues. Under the authors' procedure: Amplification from reference gene primers served as the basis for estimated nucleated cell counts. TCRdb's table, derived via immunoSEQ multiplex PCR, lists solely in-frame clones and lacks some. For V, J and clone size, that table is used; D and trimming come from the DNA. The sample consists of more than 200,000 clones, approximately 86% of them appearing once.

V and J are TRBV30 and TRBJ2-3; 7 nucleotides line up with TRBD2. The clonotype was recovered from a man aged 40-55 years with acute or convalescent COVID-19. Sequencing input: peripheral blood. CDR3 region: CAWSASRGVRGDTQYF. Here the CDR3 DNA reads TGTGCCTGGAGTGCCTCACGGGGGGTCCGGGGAGATACGCAGTATTTT.